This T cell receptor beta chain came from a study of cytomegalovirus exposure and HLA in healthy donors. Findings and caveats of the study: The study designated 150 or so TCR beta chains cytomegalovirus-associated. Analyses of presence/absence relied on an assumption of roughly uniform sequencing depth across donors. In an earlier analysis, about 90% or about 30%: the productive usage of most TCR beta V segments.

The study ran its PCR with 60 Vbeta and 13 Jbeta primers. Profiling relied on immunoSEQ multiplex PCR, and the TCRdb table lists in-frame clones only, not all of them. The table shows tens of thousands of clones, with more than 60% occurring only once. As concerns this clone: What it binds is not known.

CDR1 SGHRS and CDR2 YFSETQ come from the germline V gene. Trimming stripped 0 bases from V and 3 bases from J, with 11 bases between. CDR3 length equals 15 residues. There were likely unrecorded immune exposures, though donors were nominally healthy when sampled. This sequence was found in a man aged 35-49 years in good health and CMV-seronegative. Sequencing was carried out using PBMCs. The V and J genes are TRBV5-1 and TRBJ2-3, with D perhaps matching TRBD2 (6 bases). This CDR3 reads CASSLDRGWTDTQYF. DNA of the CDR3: TGCGCCAGCAGCTTGGATCGGGGGTGGACAGATACGCAGTATTTT.